The following is a T cell receptor beta chain sequence with its context. Its antigen is not known. This sample is drawn from a study of beta chain features in type 1 diabetes. Overall study results and limits: Within patients, naive, central memory and Treg TCRB repertoires seemed more similar than within healthy donors. PCR might pick shorter templates more often, in the same way for patients and controls.

Of the isolated RNA, all was reverse transcribed, and so the sequenced material was expressed TCRB transcripts. Assay used: immunoSEQ multiplex PCR; TCRdb lists only in-frame clones, some missing. The sample shows around 430,000 clones, approximately 30% of them seen only once. About 100 mL of blood, on average, came from one heparinised draw per donor. The purity of all sorted populations exceeded 95%. This CDR3 is built from 13 residues. Trimming cost V 0 bases and J 7 bases, with 10 bases left between them. Per the germline V gene, CDR1 is GTSNPN and CDR2 is SVGIG (reference sequence). The sequence was collected from a man younger than 35 in good health. The sample taken for sequencing was naive CD4+ T cells from blood. V and J are TRBV30 and TRBJ1-5; D gene ambiguous. The DNA for the CDR3 is TGTGCCTGGAGTGTACGTATTGAACAGCCCCAGCATTTT. This codes for CAWSVRIEQPQHF.